This T cell receptor beta chain was documented in a study of identical twins. TCRdb independently ran MiXCR on the 5' RACE reads; one entry per CDR3 protein. This table has some 190,000 distinct CDR3 sequences, 15% to 20% appearing once. The CDR3 length is 13 residues. Germline values: CDR1 MNHEY, CDR2 SVGEGT. Deletions cut 8 bases from V and 5 bases from J, with 16 bases between. This clonotype was seen only once. Another study also made use of these data, one on T cells expressing NK-cell markers.

This sequence joins TRBV6-2 or TRBV6-3 and TRBJ2-7; the D gene could be TRBD1 or TRBD2 (5 bases each). Material for sequencing was CD8+ T cells sorted from blood. This receptor was obtained from a woman younger than 30 in good health. The CDR3 here is CASRGTITNEQYF. CDR3 nucleotides: TGTGCCAGCCGAGGGACGATCACCAACGAGCAGTACTTC.